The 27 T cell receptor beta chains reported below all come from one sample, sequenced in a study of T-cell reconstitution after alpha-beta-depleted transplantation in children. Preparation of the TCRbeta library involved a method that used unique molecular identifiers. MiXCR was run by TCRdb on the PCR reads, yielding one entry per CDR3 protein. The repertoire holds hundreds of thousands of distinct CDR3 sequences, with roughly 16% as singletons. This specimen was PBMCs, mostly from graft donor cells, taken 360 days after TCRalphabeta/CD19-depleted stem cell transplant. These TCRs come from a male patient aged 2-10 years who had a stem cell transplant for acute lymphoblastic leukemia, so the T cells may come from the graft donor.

CDR3 nucleotides: TGTGCCAGCAGTTTATCCCTCCAGCGGGAGAACACCGGGGAGCTGTTTTTT. Protein sequence: CASSLSLQRENTGELFF. This chain links TRBV28 with TRBJ2-2; TRBD2 agrees at 7 bases. The J segment lost 1 base and the V segment lost 1 base, leaving 6 bases of the junction unmatched. Germline V CDR1 and CDR2: MDHEN, SYDVKM. This CDR3 region has 17 residues.

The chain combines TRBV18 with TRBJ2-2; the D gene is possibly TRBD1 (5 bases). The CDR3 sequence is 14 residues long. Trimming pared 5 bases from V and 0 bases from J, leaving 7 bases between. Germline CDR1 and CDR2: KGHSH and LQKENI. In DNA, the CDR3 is TGTGCCAGCTCAACAGGACCGAACACCGGGGAGCTGTTTTTT. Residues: CASSTGPNTGELFF.

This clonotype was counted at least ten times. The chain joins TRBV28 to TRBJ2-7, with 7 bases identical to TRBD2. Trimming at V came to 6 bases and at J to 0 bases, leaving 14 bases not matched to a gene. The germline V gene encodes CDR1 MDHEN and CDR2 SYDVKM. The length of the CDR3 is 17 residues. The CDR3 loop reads CASSRPGGAGFSYEQYF. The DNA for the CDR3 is TGTGCCAGCAGCCGACCCGGGGGAGCGGGATTCTCCTACGAGCAGTACTTC.

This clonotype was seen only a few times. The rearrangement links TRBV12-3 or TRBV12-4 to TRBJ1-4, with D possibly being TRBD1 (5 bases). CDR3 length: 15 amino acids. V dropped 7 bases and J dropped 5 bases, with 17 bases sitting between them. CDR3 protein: CASTKSGGSNEKLFF. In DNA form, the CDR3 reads TGTGCCAGCACCAAGAGCGGGGGAAGCAATGAAAAACTGTTTTTT.

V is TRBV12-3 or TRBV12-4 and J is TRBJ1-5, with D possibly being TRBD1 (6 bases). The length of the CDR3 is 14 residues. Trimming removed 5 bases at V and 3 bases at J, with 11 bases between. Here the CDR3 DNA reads TGTGCCAGCAGTATCAGGGGTTTCAATCAGCCCCAGCATTTT. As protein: CASSIRGFNQPQHF.

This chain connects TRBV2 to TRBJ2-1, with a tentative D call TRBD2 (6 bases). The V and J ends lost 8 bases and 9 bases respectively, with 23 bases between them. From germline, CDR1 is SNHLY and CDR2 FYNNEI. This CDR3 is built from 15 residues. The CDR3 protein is CASSDLVGSGGEQFF. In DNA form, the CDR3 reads TGTGCCAGCTCGGACCTAGTCGGGAGCGGCGGTGAGCAGTTCTTC. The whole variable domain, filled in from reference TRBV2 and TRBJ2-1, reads EPEVTQTPSHQVTQMGQEVILRCVPISNHLYFYWYRQILGQKVEFLVSFYNNEISEKSEIFDDQFSVERPDGSNFTLKIRSTKLEDSAMYFCASSDLVGSGGEQFFGPGTRLTVL.

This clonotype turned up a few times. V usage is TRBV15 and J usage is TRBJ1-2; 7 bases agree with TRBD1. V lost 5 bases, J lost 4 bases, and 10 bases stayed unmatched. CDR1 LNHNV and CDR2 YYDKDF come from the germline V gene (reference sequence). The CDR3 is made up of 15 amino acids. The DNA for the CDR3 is TGTGCCACCAGCCTAGACAGGGAGAATCTCTATGGCTACACCTTC. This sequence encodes CATSLDRENLYGYTF.

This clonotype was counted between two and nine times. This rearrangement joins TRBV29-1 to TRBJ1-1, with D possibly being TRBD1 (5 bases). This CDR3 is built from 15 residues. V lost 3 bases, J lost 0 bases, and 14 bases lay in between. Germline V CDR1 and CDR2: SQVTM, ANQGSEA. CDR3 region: CSVDKRGRLNTEAFF. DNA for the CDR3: TGCAGCGTTGATAAGCGGGGACGGTTGAACACTGAAGCTTTCTTT. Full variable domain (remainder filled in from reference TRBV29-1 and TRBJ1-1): SAVISQKPSRDICQRGTSLTIQCQVDSQVTMMFWYRQQPGQSLTLIATANQGSEATYESGFVIDKFPISRPNLTFSTLTVSNMSPEDSSIYLCSVDKRGRLNTEAFFGQGTRLTVV.

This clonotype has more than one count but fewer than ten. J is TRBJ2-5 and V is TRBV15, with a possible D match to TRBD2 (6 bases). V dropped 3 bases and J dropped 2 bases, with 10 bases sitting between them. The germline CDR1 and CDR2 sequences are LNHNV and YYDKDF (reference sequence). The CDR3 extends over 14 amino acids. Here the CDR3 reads CATSRGGGQETQYF. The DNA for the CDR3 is TGTGCCACCAGCAGGGGAGGAGGGCAAGAGACCCAGTACTTC.

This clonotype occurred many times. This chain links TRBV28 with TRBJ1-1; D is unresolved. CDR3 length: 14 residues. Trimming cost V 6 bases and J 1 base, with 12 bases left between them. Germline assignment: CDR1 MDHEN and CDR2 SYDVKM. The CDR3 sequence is CASSPGLRNTEAFF. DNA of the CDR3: TGTGCCAGCAGCCCAGGATTGAGGAACACTGAAGCTTTCTTT.

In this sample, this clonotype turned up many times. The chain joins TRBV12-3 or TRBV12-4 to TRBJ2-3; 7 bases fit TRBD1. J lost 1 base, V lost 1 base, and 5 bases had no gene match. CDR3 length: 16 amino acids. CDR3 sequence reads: CASSLDRGVGTDTQYF. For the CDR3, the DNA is TGTGCCAGCAGTTTAGACAGGGGTGTAGGCACAGATACGCAGTATTTT.

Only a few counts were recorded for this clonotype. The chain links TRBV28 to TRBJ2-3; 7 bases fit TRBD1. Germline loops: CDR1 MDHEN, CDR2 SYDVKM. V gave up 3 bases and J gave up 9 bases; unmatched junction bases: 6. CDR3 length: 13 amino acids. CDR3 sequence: CASSFSDRDTQYF. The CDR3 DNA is TGTGCCAGCAGTTTCTCTGACAGGGACACGCAGTATTTT.

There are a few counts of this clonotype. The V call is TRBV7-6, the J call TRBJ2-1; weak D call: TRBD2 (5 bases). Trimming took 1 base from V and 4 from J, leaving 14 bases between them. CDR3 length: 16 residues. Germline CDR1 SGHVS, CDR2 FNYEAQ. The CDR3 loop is CASSLETARAYNEQFF. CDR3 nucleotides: TGTGCCAGCAGCTTAGAAACAGCGAGGGCTTACAATGAGCAGTTCTTC.

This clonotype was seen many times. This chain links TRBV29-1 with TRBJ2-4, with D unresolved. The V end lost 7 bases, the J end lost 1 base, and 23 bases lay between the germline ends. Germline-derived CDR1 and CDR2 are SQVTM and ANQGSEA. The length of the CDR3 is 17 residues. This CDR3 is CSALGRAVGVAKNIQYF. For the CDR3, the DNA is TGCAGCGCCCTGGGCCGGGCCGTTGGAGTGGCCAAAAACATTCAGTACTTC.

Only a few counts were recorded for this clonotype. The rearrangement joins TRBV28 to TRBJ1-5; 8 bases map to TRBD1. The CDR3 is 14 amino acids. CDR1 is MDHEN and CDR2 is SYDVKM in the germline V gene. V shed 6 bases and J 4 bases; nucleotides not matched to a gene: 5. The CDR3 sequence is CASSPGQVNQPQHF. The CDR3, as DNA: TGTGCCAGCAGCCCGGGACAGGTTAATCAGCCCCAGCATTTT.

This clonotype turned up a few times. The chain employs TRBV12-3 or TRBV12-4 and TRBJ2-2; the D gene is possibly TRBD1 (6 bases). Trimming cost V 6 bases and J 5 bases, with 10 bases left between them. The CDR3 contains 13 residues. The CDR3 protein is CASSETGTGELFF. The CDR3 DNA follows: TGTGCCAGCAGCGAAACAGGGACCGGGGAGCTGTTTTTT.

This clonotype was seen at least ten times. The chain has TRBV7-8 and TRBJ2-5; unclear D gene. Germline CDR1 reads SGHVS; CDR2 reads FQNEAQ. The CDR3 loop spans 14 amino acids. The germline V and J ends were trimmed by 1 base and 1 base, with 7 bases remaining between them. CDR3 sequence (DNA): TGTGCCAGCAGCTTAGTGGTATTCCAAGAGACCCAGTACTTC. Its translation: CASSLVVFQETQYF.

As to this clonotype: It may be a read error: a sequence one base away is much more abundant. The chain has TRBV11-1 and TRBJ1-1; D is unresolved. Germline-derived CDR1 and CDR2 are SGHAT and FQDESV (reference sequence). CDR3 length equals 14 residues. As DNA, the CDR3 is TGTTCCAGCAGCTTACGCTCCTTCGACACTGAAGCTTTCTTT. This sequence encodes CSSSLRSFDTEAFF.

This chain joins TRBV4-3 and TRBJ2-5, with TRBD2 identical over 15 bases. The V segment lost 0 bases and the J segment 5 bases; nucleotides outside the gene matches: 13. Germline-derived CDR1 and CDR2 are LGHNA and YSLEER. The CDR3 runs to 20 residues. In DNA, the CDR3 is TGCGCCAGCAGCCAAGAAAGGACTAGCGGGAGGGCCGGGGTATGGGAGACCCAGTACTTC. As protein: CASSQERTSGRAGVWETQYF.

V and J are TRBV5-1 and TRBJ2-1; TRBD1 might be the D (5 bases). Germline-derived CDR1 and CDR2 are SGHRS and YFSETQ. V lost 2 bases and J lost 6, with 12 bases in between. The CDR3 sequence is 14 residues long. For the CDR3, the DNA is TGCGCCAGCAGCTTTGACAGACGGTTCAATGAGCAGTTCTTC. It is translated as CASSFDRRFNEQFF.

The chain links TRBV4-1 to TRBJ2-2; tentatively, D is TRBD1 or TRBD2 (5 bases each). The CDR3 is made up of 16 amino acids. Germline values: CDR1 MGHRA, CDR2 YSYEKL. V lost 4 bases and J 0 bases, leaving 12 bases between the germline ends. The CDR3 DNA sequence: TGCGCCAGCAGCCCTAGCCCGACAGCGAACACCGGGGAGCTGTTTTTT. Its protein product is CASSPSPTANTGELFF.

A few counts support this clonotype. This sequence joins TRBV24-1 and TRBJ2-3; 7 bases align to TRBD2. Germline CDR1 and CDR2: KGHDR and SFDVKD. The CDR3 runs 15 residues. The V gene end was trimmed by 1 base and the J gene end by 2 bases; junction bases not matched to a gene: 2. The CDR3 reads CATSDFGGITDTQYF. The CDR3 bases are TGTGCCACCAGTGATTTCGGGGGGATCACAGATACGCAGTATTTT.

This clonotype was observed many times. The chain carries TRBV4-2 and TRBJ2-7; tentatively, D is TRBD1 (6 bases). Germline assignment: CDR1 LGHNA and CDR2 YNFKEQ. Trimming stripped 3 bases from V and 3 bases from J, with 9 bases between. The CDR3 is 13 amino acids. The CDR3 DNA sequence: TGTGCCAGCAGCCACAGGGGTAACTACGAGCAGTACTTC. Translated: CASSHRGNYEQYF.

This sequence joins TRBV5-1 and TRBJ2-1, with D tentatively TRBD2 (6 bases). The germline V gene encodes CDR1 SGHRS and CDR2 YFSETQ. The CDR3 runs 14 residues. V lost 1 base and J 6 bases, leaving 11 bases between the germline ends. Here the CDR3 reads CASSLSLATNEQFF. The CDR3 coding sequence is TGCGCCAGCAGCTTGTCACTAGCAACCAATGAGCAGTTCTTC.

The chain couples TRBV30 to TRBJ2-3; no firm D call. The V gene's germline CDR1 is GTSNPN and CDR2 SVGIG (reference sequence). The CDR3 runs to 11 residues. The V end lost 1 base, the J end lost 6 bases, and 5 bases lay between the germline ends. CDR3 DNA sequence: TGTGCCTGGAGTGAATTGGATACGCAGTATTTT. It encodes CAWSELDTQYF.

CDR3 in amino acids: CASSQKTGDRGCSGNTIYF. The DNA of the CDR3 is TGCGCCAGCAGCCAAAAAACAGGGGACAGGGGATGCTCTGGAAACACCATATATTTT. The rearrangement links TRBV4-3 to TRBJ1-3; TRBD1 matches 10 bases. CDR3 length: 19 amino acids. Germline CDR1 is LGHNA and CDR2 is YSLEER. The V gene end was trimmed by 2 bases and the J gene end by 0 bases; junction bases not matched to a gene: 10.

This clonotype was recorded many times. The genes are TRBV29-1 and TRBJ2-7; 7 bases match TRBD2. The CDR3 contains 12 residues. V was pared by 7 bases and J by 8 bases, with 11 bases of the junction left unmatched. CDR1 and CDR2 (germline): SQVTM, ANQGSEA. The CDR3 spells CSAVGWEGQQYF. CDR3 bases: TGCAGCGCCGTCGGGTGGGAGGGACAGCAGTACTTC.